A single sample gave rise to the 11 T cell receptor beta chains below, sequenced in a study of T cell repertoires in cytomegalovirus infection (dated by TCRdb to between 2019 and 2020). Taken with the paper, the label for treatment or condition translates to: in vitro stimulation with specific CMV peptide epitopes to enrich CMV-specific T cells. No antigen has been identified for these receptors. Sequencing was carried out with an Illumina HiSeq 1500. Through fastp at Q25 and MiXCR, TCRdb rebuilt clones from the public reads, retaining in-frame beta chains. All rows with the same CDR3 protein become a single entry with the most common DNA and genes. The sample data list approximately 910,000 distinct CDR3 sequences, and around a third of these were observed just once. The biggest ten clones account for more than 13% of the sample. Source: cultured CD8+ T cells from PBMCs, taken from culture after CMV antigen stimulation. The source is a human donor in good health (CMV status not recorded). Some clones in this sample may be carry-over from other donors' samples.

The J gene is TRBJ1-1, the V gene TRBV6-6; the D gene is possibly TRBD1 (5 bases). Trimming stripped 11 bases from V and 0 bases from J, with 13 bases between. The CDR3 loop spans 13 amino acids. Looked up from germline, CDR1 is MNHNY and CDR2 is SVGAGI (reference sequence). The CDR3 here is CAGRGGLNTEAFF. The CDR3 DNA is TGTGCCGGACGGGGGGGATTGAACACTGAAGCTTTCTTT.

The genes are TRBV5-6 and TRBJ2-1, with 8 nucleotides matching TRBD1. Trimming removed 5 bases from V and 7 bases from J; junction bases left unmatched: 8. There are 14 residues in the CDR3. Per germline, CDR1 SGHDT and CDR2 YYEEEE. This CDR3 is CASSLTQGANEQFF. The CDR3 coding sequence is TGTGCCAGCAGTTTGACCCAGGGGGCGAATGAGCAGTTCTTC. The full variable domain, with the rest looked up from reference TRBV5-6 and TRBJ2-1, is DAGVTQSPTHLIKTRGQQVTLRCSPKSGHDTVSWYQQALGQGPQFIFQYYEEEERQRGNFPDRFSGHQFPNYSSELNVNALLLGDSALYLCASSLTQGANEQFFGPGTRLTVL.

The V call is TRBV15, the J call TRBJ1-1, with 12 nucleotides matching TRBD1. V was pared by 2 bases and J by 5 bases, with 6 bases of the junction left unmatched. The CDR3 covers 16 residues. Germline values: CDR1 LNHNV, CDR2 YYDKDF (reference sequence). Here the CDR3 reads CATSRYRDRGRTEAFF. The CDR3 bases are TGTGCCACCAGCAGATATCGGGACAGGGGGCGGACTGAAGCTTTCTTT.

This clonotype came up many times. The V and J genes are TRBV6-5 and TRBJ2-1, with D unresolved. Germline CDR1 reads MNHEY; CDR2 reads SVGAGI. The CDR3 loop spans 13 amino acids. With 2 bases removed from V and 4 bases from J, the gap between germline ends came to 6 bases. The CDR3 loop is CASSYAGYNEQFF. In DNA form, the CDR3 reads TGTGCCAGCAGTTACGCCGGTTACAATGAGCAGTTCTTC.

The CDR3 bases are TGTGCCAGCAGCTTGCGGACAGGAGGGATGAACACTGAAGCTTTCTTT. Protein product: CASSLRTGGMNTEAFF. The chain uses TRBV7-3 and TRBJ1-1; 7 nucleotides align to TRBD1. With 3 bases clipped from V and 0 bases from J, the junction kept 7 bases outside the gene matches. Germline V gene data show CDR1 as SGHTA and CDR2 as FQGTGA. CDR3 length equals 16 residues.

This clonotype showed up just a few times. V gene TRBV11-3 combines with J gene TRBJ2-1; 7 bases align to TRBD2. This CDR3 region has 15 residues. Looked up from germline, CDR1 is SGHNT and CDR2 is YENEEA. The J segment lost 7 bases and the V segment lost 3 bases, leaving 9 bases of the junction unmatched. CDR3 nucleotide sequence: TGTGCCAGCAGCTTTGACGGGGGGACTTTGAATGAGCAGTTCTTC. The encoded protein is CASSFDGGTLNEQFF.

This clonotype was picked up a small number of times. J is TRBJ2-7 and V is TRBV27; 9 positions match TRBD1. There are 14 residues in the CDR3. Germline CDR1 MNHEY, CDR2 SMNVEV (reference sequence). The V segment lost 4 bases and the J segment 7 bases; nucleotides outside the gene matches: 8. CDR3 DNA: TGTGCCAGCAGTTCCCTCCCGACAGGGGGTGAGCAGTACGTC. Translating gives CASSSLPTGGEQYV.

J is TRBJ2-1 and V is TRBV2; D is unresolved. Germline values: CDR1 SNHLY, CDR2 FYNNEI. There are 15 residues in the CDR3. Between the trimmed V and J ends, which lost 2 bases and 4 bases, there was a span of 12 bases. The CDR3 here is CASSERLVGYNEQFF. The CDR3 DNA reads TGTGCCAGCAGTGAACGCCTAGTGGGATACAATGAGCAGTTCTTC.

V and J are TRBV4-3 and TRBJ1-2; D is undetermined. CDR3 length: 15 amino acids. The germline gives CDR1 LGHNA, CDR2 YSLEER. Trimming removed 0 bases at V and 2 bases at J, with 10 bases between. Written as DNA, the CDR3 is TGCGCCAGCAGCCAAGATCCGGAGATGAACTATGGCTACACCTTC. This sequence encodes CASSQDPEMNYGYTF.

V and J are TRBV12-3 or TRBV12-4 and TRBJ1-1, with a possible D match to TRBD1 (6 bases). Trimming removed 2 bases from V and 5 bases from J, with 18 bases in between. The length of the CDR3 is 16 residues. CDR3 amino acids: CASSLMWVRGETEAFF. The DNA for the CDR3 is TGTGCCAGCAGTTTAATGTGGGTCAGGGGAGAGACTGAAGCTTTCTTT.

The chain uses TRBV6-1 and TRBJ2-1; D is unresolved. V dropped 4 bases and J dropped 15 bases, with 10 bases sitting between them. The germline gives CDR1 MNHNS, CDR2 SASEGT. The CDR3 runs to 10 residues. The CDR3 here is CASSGTERFF. CDR3 nucleotide sequence: TGTGCCAGCAGTGGTACAGAAAGGTTCTTC.